One sample yielded the 19 T cell receptor beta chains listed below, sequenced in a study of prognosis after radiotherapy for stage I lung cancer. Using two-round multiplex PCR, the authors amplified TCR beta CDR3 from genomic DNA. Each TRBV and TRBJ gene had its own primer in the first PCR round. From the multiplex PCR reads, TCRdb called clonotypes with MiXCR, one entry per CDR3 protein. The sample yields around 20,000 distinct CDR3 sequences, 44% seen once. This specimen was PBMCs, taken before or after stereotactic body radiation therapy (not recorded which). These receptors originate from a donor aged 50 or older with non-small cell lung cancer.

This clonotype counts as medium-sized. The chain recombines TRBV6-1 with TRBJ1-2; D might be TRBD1 (6 bases). This CDR3 is built from 13 residues. V shed 8 bases and J shed 5 bases, with 15 bases lying between them. Germline V gives CDR1 MNHNS, CDR2 SASEGT. CDR3 sequence: CASHRALTYGYTF. For the CDR3, the DNA is TGTGCCAGCCACAGGGCCCTGACTTATGGCTACACCTTC.

Notes on this clonotype: This likely stems from a read error, as it lies one base from a far larger clone. This chain connects TRBV6-4 to TRBJ2-7, with TRBD2 matching over 10 bases. Germline CDR1 and CDR2: MRHNA and SNTAGT. The CDR3 is 15 amino acids. The V and J ends lost 5 bases and 4 bases, in that order; junction bases with no gene match: 8. The CDR3 bases are TGTGCCAGCAGTTACTTGGGGACTAGCGTTTACGAGCAGTACTTC. Translating it yields CASSYLGTSVYEQYF.

This clonotype is deemed medium-sized. V gene TRBV7-8 combines with J gene TRBJ1-3, with D uncertain. The CDR3 covers 14 residues. V was pared by 1 base and J by 0 bases, with 4 bases between. Germline V CDR1 and CDR2: SGHVS, FQNEAQ. The CDR3 bases are TGTGCCAGCAGCTTAGACAGCTCTGGAAACACCATATATTTT. It is translated as CASSLDSSGNTIYF.

This clonotype was seen many times. The rearrangement joins TRBV11-2 to TRBJ1-1; 9 bases are shared with TRBD1. J gave up 1 base and V 2 bases, and 2 bases lay outside the gene matches. The CDR3 is 15 amino acids. CDR1 SGHAT and CDR2 FQNNGV come from the germline V gene. CDR3 sequence reads: CASSLMGQGNTEAFF. CDR3 coding DNA: TGTGCCAGCAGCTTAATGGGACAGGGGAACACTGAAGCTTTCTTT.

This clonotype appeared a single time. This clone may be a read error of a much larger clone one base away. V and J are TRBV5-4 and TRBJ2-2, with D possibly matching TRBD1 (5 bases). The V and J ends lost 4 bases and 2 bases respectively, with 15 bases between them. Germline CDR1 reads SGHNT; CDR2 reads YYREEE (reference sequence). This CDR3 spans 16 amino acids. The CDR3 DNA is TGTGCCAGCAGCAGACAGACATGGGCCAACACCGGGGAGCTGTTTTTT. It encodes CASSRQTWANTGELFF.

Points on this clonotype: A read error is possible here, since a much larger clone lies one base away. The rearrangement links TRBV7-9 to TRBJ1-1; D remains ambiguous. V was shortened by 10 bases and J by 4 bases, with 13 bases between the two germline ends. CDR1 and CDR2 (germline): SEHNR, FQNEAQ (reference sequence). The CDR3 sequence is 12 residues long. Here the CDR3 reads CATHGDSTEAFF. The CDR3 DNA follows: TGTGCCACACACGGGGATTCCACTGAAGCTTTCTTT.

This clonotype was observed once. With a far larger clone one base away, a read error is the likely cause. The CDR3 carries no conserved terminal phenylalanine or tryptophan, so it likely arises from a read error. The chain recombines TRBV6-5 with TRBJ2-4, with D perhaps matching TRBD1 (5 bases). The germline gives CDR1 MNHEY, CDR2 SVGAGI. Trimming pared 0 bases from V and 8 bases from J, leaving 11 bases between. The CDR3 loop spans 14 amino acids. CDR3 sequence reads: CASSYSRQGYIQYL. The CDR3 DNA is TGTGCCAGCAGTTACTCGAGGCAGGGTTACATTCAGTACTTG.

This clonotype was observed at least ten times. In DNA form, the CDR3 reads TGTGCCAGCAGCTGGGACCGCTACGAGCAGTACTTC. This codes for CASSWDRYEQYF. The chain combines TRBV11-2 with TRBJ2-7; D tentatively reads TRBD1 or TRBD2 (5 bases each). Germline loops: CDR1 SGHAT, CDR2 FQNNGV. V was shortened by 4 bases and J by 3 bases, with 7 bases between the two germline ends. The CDR3 is 12 amino acids.

This clonotype was observed many times. This chain links TRBV13 with TRBJ2-4; D may match TRBD1 or TRBD2 (6 bases each). Germline V gene data show CDR1 as PRHDT and CDR2 as FYEKMQ (reference sequence). The CDR3 has 14 amino acids. Trimming pared 4 bases from V and 7 bases from J, leaving 14 bases between. The CDR3 region is CASSSARGGNIQYF. CDR3 coding DNA: TGTGCCAGCAGCTCGGCCCGAGGGGGGAACATTCAGTACTTC.

Remarks on this clonotype: One base away lies a much larger clone, so this may be a sequencing read error. The chain employs TRBV6-2 or TRBV6-3 and TRBJ1-2; TRBD1 is a possible D gene (5 bases). The germline V gene has CDR1 MNHEY and CDR2 SVGEGT. CDR3 size: 14 residues. V was pared by 5 bases and J by 2 bases, with 12 bases between. The CDR3 loop reads CASSEMGRNYGYTF. CDR3 sequence (DNA): TGTGCCAGCAGTGAAATGGGGCGCAACTATGGCTACACCTTC.

This clonotype was observed many times. The chain links TRBV19 to TRBJ1-4; D uncertain. Trimming pared 8 bases from V and 7 bases from J, leaving 11 bases between. The CDR3 sequence is 12 residues long. Germline V gives CDR1 LNHDA, CDR2 SQIVND (reference sequence). The CDR3 DNA reads TGTGCCAGTGACACAAACGGTGAAAAACTGTTTTTT. It is translated as CASDTNGEKLFF.

This clonotype is labeled medium-sized (0.01 to 0.1%). The chain uses TRBV12-3 or TRBV12-4 and TRBJ1-2; D call uncertain. The CDR3 runs to 10 residues. Between the trimmed V and J ends, which lost 6 bases and 7 bases, there was a span of 6 bases. The CDR3 loop is CASRGIGYTF. CDR3 sequence (DNA): TGTGCCAGCAGGGGTATTGGCTACACCTTC.

About this clonotype itself: One end of the junction does not line up with germline, which may come from a read error. The chain links TRBV6-1 to TRBJ2-7; 9 nucleotides align to TRBD1. Germline V gene sequence: CDR1 MNHNS, CDR2 SASEGT. The CDR3 spans 15 residues. The CDR3 protein is CVSSDPGTGLGEQYF. The CDR3 nucleotides are TGTGTCAGCAGTGACCCCGGGACAGGGTTGGGCGAGCAGTACTTC.

Concerning this clonotype itself: Since a much larger clone is just one base distant, this may be a read error. V and J are TRBV20-1 and TRBJ2-7; weak D call: TRBD1 (5 bases). Trimming took off 5 bases at V and 4 bases at J, with 15 bases between the two ends. Germline V lookup: CDR1 DFQATT, CDR2 SNEGSKA (reference sequence). This CDR3 has 13 amino acids. The chain's CDR3 is CSAGRTWVYEQYF. The DNA of the CDR3 is TGCAGTGCTGGGCGGACATGGGTTTACGAGCAGTACTTC.

As concerns this clonotype: A far larger clone is just one base off, so this is likely a read error. The chain couples TRBV6-2 or TRBV6-3 to TRBJ1-3; 7 bases align to TRBD1. The V and J ends lost 6 bases and 3 bases, in that order; junction bases with no gene match: 11. Germline V gene lookup returns CDR1 MNHEY and CDR2 SVGEGT. This CDR3 spans 16 amino acids. The CDR3 DNA reads TGTGCCAGCAGCGTCAGAAAGGGGGCGCTTGGAAACACCATATATTTT. Amino acid sequence: CASSVRKGALGNTIYF.

This clonotype occurred many times. The V and J genes are TRBV6-2 or TRBV6-3 and TRBJ2-5; TRBD2 aligns across 8 bases. The V segment lost 1 base and the J segment 3 bases; nucleotides outside the gene matches: 4. The germline V gene has CDR1 MNHEY and CDR2 SVGEGT. This CDR3 spans 15 amino acids. The CDR3 DNA reads TGTGCCAGCAGTTACTTGGCGGGGGGAAAAGAGACCCAGTACTTC. Its translation is CASSYLAGGKETQYF.

This clonotype was seen repeatedly, ten times or more. This sequence joins TRBV4-1 and TRBJ1-4; no definite D call. Germline assignment: CDR1 MGHRA and CDR2 YSYEKL. The CDR3 has 17 amino acids. Trimming removed 2 bases at V and 8 bases at J, with 21 bases between. In DNA form, the CDR3 reads TGCGCCAGCAGCCAACTCCCACGGCCGGTAGGAGAGGAAAAACTGTTTTTT. Its translation: CASSQLPRPVGEEKLFF.

Comment on this clonotype: Only one base separates this from a far larger clonotype, so it likely reflects a read error. The chain uses TRBV7-8 and TRBJ2-7; no definite D call. The CDR3 is 11 amino acids. Trimming took off 2 bases at V and 9 bases at J, with 8 bases between the two ends. Germline V gene data show CDR1 as SGHVS and CDR2 as FQNEAQ. The DNA for the CDR3 is TGTGCCAGCAGCTTATCGTGGCGGCAGTACTTC. Protein: CASSLSWRQYF.

Regarding this clonotype: This may be a read error: a much more frequent sequence differs by one nucleotide. The V gene is TRBV4-1, the J gene TRBJ2-5; D may be TRBD1 (5 bases). The CDR3 runs 14 residues. V lost 0 bases and J lost 5, with 10 bases in between. Germline lookup yields CDR1 MGHRA and CDR2 YSYEKL. This chain's CDR3 is CASSQDRVVETQYF. The CDR3 DNA is TGCGCCAGCAGCCAAGACAGGGTTGTCGAGACCCAGTACTTC.